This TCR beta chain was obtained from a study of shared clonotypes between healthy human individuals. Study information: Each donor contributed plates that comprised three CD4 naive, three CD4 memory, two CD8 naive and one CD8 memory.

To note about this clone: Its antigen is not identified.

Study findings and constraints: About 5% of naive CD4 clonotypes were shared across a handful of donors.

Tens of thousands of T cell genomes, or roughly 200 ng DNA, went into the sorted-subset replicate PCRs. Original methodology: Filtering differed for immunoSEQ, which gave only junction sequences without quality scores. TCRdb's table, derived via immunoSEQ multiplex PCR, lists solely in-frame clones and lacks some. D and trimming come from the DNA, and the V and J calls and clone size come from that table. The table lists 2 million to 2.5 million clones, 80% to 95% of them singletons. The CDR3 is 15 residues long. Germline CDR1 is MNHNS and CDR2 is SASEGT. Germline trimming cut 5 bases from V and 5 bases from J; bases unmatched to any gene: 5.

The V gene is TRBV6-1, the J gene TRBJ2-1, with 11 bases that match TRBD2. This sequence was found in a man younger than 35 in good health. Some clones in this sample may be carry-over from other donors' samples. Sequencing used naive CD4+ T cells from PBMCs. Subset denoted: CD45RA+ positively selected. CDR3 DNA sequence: TGTGCCAGCAGTACACAGACTAGCGGGAACAATGAGCAGTTCTTC. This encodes CASSTQTSGNNEQFF.